These T cell receptor beta chains were read from a single sample in a study of cytomegalovirus exposure and HLA in healthy donors. The data were produced by immunoSEQ multiplex PCR, yet TCRdb's version contains in-frame clones alone and is incomplete. The data show 150,000 to 200,000 clones, approximately 84% seen once. The specimen was PBMCs. The receptor source for this set is a man aged 30-40 years in good health and CMV-seropositive. The CDR3 runs from the conserved cysteine through the conserved F or W. The D gene is left open where the match is weak. Size tells how often a clone was seen (once, few, many) or the class of an expanded clone, and some rows leave it out.

D | J | V | size | CDR3 | DNA
- | TRBJ2-1 | TRBV7-7 | - | CASSLEGGVDEQFF | TGTGCTAGCAGCTTAGAAGGCGGTGTGGATGAGCAGTTCTTC
- | TRBJ1-1 | TRBV2 | - | CASSGEVNTEAFF | TGTGCCAGCAGTGGAGAGGTGAACACTGAAGCTTTCTTT
TRBD2 | TRBJ2-1 | TRBV18 | - | CASSPGGAHNEQFF | TGTGCCAGCTCCCCCGGGGGGGCCCACAATGAGCAGTTCTTC
- | TRBJ2-4 | TRBV28 | few | CASSSQGLAKNIQYF | TGTGCCAGCAGTTCTCAGGGTCTAGCCAAAAACATTCAGTACTTC
- | TRBJ1-5 | TRBV4-3 | - | CASSQDTGSNQPQHF | TGCGCCAGCAGCCAGGATACAGGTAGCAATCAGCCCCAGCATTTT
TRBD2 | TRBJ2-1 | TRBV5-5 | - | CASSRTSGPDNEQFF | TGTGCCAGCAGCCGGACTAGCGGACCTGACAATGAGCAGTTCTTC
- | TRBJ1-2 | TRBV5-1 | - | CASSFGGYEGGYTF | TGCGCCAGCAGCTTTGGAGGGTACGAAGGTGGCTACACCTTC
TRBD2 | TRBJ2-5 | TRBV27 | - | CASSPGLAGQETQYF | TGTGCCAGCAGTCCCGGACTAGCGGGGCAGGAGACCCAGTACTTC
- | TRBJ1-5 | TRBV28 | - | CASSILTSVPNQPQHF | TGTGCCAGCAGTATCCTGACAAGTGTCCCCAATCAGCCCCAGCATTTT
- | TRBJ2-2 | TRBV4-3 | once | CASSQGSSGTGELFF | TGCGCCAGCAGCCAAGGCAGTTCGGGCACCGGGGAGCTGTTTTTT
- | TRBJ1-1 | TRBV5-1 | - | CASRIRSDTEAFF | TGCGCCAGCAGAATTAGAAGCGACACTGAAGCTTTCTTT
TRBD2 | TRBJ2-3 | TRBV28 | - | CASSSTSGRILHRVTDTQYF | TGTGCCAGCAGTTCGACTAGCGGGAGAATCTTGCATCGTGTCACAGATACGCAGTATTTT
- | TRBJ1-5 | TRBV27 | - | CASSLSSGVRQPQHF | TGTGCCAGCAGTTTATCGTCGGGGGTTCGTCAGCCCCAGCATTTT
- | TRBJ1-1 | TRBV2 | - | CASSEDRNTEAFF | TGTGCCAGCAGTGAGGACAGGAACACTGAAGCTTTCTTT
TRBD1 | TRBJ1-1 | TRBV6-5 | - | CASSYSNTGGTEAFF | TGTGCCAGCAGTTACTCGAATACAGGGGGCACTGAAGCTTTCTTT
- | TRBJ1-3 | TRBV28 | - | CASSLLFGSDVSGNTIYF | TGTGCCAGCAGTTTACTGTTTGGCAGCGACGTATCTGGAAACACCATATATTTT
TRBD1 | TRBJ2-7 | TRBV28 | - | CASTPTGQGAYEQYF | TGTGCCAGCACCCCAACAGGACAGGGGGCTTACGAGCAGTACTTC
TRBD1 | TRBJ1-4 | TRBV5-5 | - | CASSQFPGGEKLFF | TGTGCCAGCAGCCAATTTCCAGGGGGGGAAAAACTGTTTTTT
TRBD2 | TRBJ2-7 | TRBV27 | - | CASSTAVAGKETPYEQYF | TGTGCCAGCTCCACGGCGGTAGCGGGCAAAGAAACACCCTACGAGCAGTACTTC
TRBD1 | TRBJ1-4 | TRBV30 | - | CAWSLQGATNEKLFF | TGTGCCTGGAGTCTCCAGGGGGCAACTAATGAAAAACTGTTTTTT
TRBD2 | TRBJ2-3 | TRBV5-1 | - | CASSTAGAGTDTQYF | TGCGCCAGCAGCACGGCGGGAGCGGGCACAGATACGCAGTATTTT
TRBD2 | TRBJ2-3 | TRBV7-8 | - | CASSRSGSGTDTQYF | TGTGCCAGCAGCCGTAGCGGGAGCGGCACAGATACGCAGTATTTT
TRBD1 | TRBJ1-4 | TRBV7-2 | - | CASTLTGGKEKLFF | TGTGCCAGCACCCTGACAGGGGGGAAGGAAAAACTGTTTTTT
- | TRBJ1-2 | TRBV27 | - | CASSARGFGYTF | TGTGCCAGCAGTGCACGGGGGTTTGGCTACACCTTC
TRBD1 | TRBJ2-7 | TRBV2 | once | CASRPGQSYEQYF | TGTGCCAGCAGGCCGGGACAGTCCTACGAGCAGTACTTC
TRBD1 | TRBJ2-7 | TRBV19 | - | CASSMGTGIPYEQYF | TGTGCCAGTAGTATGGGGACAGGGATCCCCTACGAGCAGTACTTC
TRBD1 | TRBJ1-2 | TRBV7-8 | - | CASSLDQGGGYGYTF | TGTGCCAGCAGCTTAGATCAGGGGGGAGGCTATGGCTACACCTTC
- | TRBJ1-5 | TRBV9 | - | CASSAQGSNQPQHF | TGTGCCAGCAGCGCGCAGGGGAGCAATCAGCCCCAGCATTTT
TRBD1 | TRBJ1-4 | TRBV28 | - | CASSLYRDRGWEKLFF | TGTGCCAGCAGTTTATACAGGGACAGGGGGTGGGAAAAACTGTTTTTT
- | TRBJ2-5 | TRBV28 | - | CASDRRVGETQYF | TGTGCCAGCGACCGCCGGGTTGGAGAGACCCAGTACTTC
- | TRBJ1-6 | TRBV7-2 | - | CASSRQSSYNSPLHF | TGTGCCAGCAGTAGACAGAGCTCCTATAATTCACCCCTCCACTTT
- | TRBJ1-5 | TRBV5-1 | - | CASSLSGEAQPQHF | TGCGCCAGCAGCTTGAGCGGGGAGGCTCAGCCCCAGCATTTT
- | TRBJ2-5 | TRBV6-4 | - | CASSDSAQETQYF | TGTGCCAGCAGTGACTCGGCCCAAGAGACCCAGTACTTC
- | TRBJ2-7 | TRBV4-2 | few | CASSQDPGGPNEQYF | TGTGCCAGCAGCCAAGATCCCGGAGGGCCTAACGAGCAGTACTTC
- | TRBJ2-2 | TRBV28 | - | CASRGPITGELFF | TGTGCCAGCAGGGGGCCGATCACCGGGGAGCTGTTTTTT
- | TRBJ2-7 | TRBV9 | - | CASSVIQGEQYF | TGTGCCAGCAGCGTCATACAGGGTGAGCAGTACTTC
- | TRBJ2-7 | TRBV5-5 | - | CASSLGATGLYEQYF | TGTGCCAGCAGCTTGGGGGCCACGGGGTTATACGAGCAGTACTTC
- | TRBJ1-1 | TRBV2 | - | CASSREGMNTEAFF | TGTGCCAGCTCGAGGGAGGGGATGAACACTGAAGCTTTCTTT
- | TRBJ2-3 | TRBV5-4 | once | CASSAYAGVSDTQYF | TGTGCCAGCAGCGCCTACGCCGGGGTATCAGATACGCAGTATTTT
TRBD2 | TRBJ2-3 | TRBV6-4 | once | CASSPGLAGEGTDTQYF | TGTGCCAGCAGTCCGGGACTAGCGGGAGAGGGCACAGATACGCAGTATTTT
- | TRBJ2-2 | TRBV30 | - | CAYPTTGELFF | TGTGCCTACCCTACCACCGGGGAGCTGTTTTTT
TRBD1 | TRBJ1-3 | TRBV5-1 | - | CASSQGQGDTIYF | TGCGCCAGCAGCCAGGGACAGGGAGACACCATATATTTT
- | TRBJ2-3 | TRBV7-9 | once | CASSLASRDTQYF | TGTGCCAGCAGCTTAGCGTCGCGCGATACGCAGTATTTT
- | TRBJ1-5 | TRBV6-1 | - | CASSDTQGSQPQHF | TGTGCCAGCAGTGACACCCAGGGCAGTCAGCCCCAGCATTTT
- | TRBJ1-3 | TRBV18 | - | CASPPGGSGNTIYF | TGTGCCAGCCCACCGGGAGGCTCTGGAAACACCATATATTTT
TRBD2 | TRBJ2-1 | TRBV29-1 | - | CSVVAGGGYNEQFF | TGCAGCGTCGTAGCGGGAGGGGGCTACAATGAGCAGTTCTTC
- | TRBJ2-7 | TRBV5-1 | - | CASSLGGKVDEQYF | TGCGCCAGCAGCTTGGGAGGGAAGGTGGACGAGCAGTACTTC
TRBD2 | TRBJ2-7 | TRBV13 | - | CASSPRLAGVPTYEQYF | TGTGCCAGCAGCCCCCGACTAGCGGGAGTTCCGACCTACGAGCAGTACTTC
- | TRBJ2-3 | TRBV30 | - | CASTAAAAVTDTQYF | TGTGCCTCCACCGCGGCAGCGGCAGTAACAGATACGCAGTATTTT
- | TRBJ1-1 | TRBV7-6 | - | CASSHFDRNTEAFF | TGTGCCAGCAGCCACTTTGACAGAAACACTGAAGCTTTCTTT
- | TRBJ2-3 | TRBV29-1 | - | CSANRDIRGDTQYF | TGCAGCGCCAATCGGGACATCCGGGGAGATACGCAGTATTTT
- | TRBJ1-2 | TRBV28 | - | CASSPGHGGYTF | TGTGCCAGCAGCCCAGGGCATGGAGGCTACACCTTC
- | TRBJ1-1 | TRBV28 | - | CASSLSTANTEAFF | TGTGCCAGCAGTTTAAGCACCGCTAACACTGAAGCTTTCTTT
TRBD1 | TRBJ2-7 | TRBV6-5 | - | CASSDRQGAYEQYF | TGTGCCAGCAGCGATAGACAGGGGGCCTACGAGCAGTACTTC